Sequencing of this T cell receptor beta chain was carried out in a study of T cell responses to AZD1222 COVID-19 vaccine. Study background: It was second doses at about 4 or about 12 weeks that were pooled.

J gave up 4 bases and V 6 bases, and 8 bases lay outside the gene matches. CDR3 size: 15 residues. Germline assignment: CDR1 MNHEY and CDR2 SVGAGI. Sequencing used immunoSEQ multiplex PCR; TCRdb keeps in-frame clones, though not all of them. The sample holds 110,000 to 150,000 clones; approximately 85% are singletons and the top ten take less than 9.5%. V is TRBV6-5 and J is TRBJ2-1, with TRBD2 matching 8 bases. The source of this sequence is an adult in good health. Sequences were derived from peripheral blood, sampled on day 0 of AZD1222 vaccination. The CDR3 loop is CASREGLVGYNEQFF. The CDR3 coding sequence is TGTGCCAGCAGGGAGGGACTAGTAGGTTACAATGAGCAGTTCTTC.